This TCR beta chain came from a study of T cell changes during pregnancy in multiple sclerosis. The data were produced by immunoSEQ multiplex PCR, yet TCRdb's version contains in-frame clones alone and is incomplete. The data hold some 80,000 clones, with nearly 95% observed a single time. The V and J ends lost 1 base and 5 bases respectively, with 8 bases between them. CDR1 and CDR2 (germline): MNHEY, SMNVEV (reference sequence). The CDR3 contains 14 residues. This clonotype was sampled from a female donor with multiple sclerosis, enrolled in a pregnancy study. This material consisted of CD4+ T cells from peripheral blood mononuclear cells, taken after pregnancy. This sequence joins TRBV27 and TRBJ1-4, with D perhaps TRBD1 (5 bases). This CDR3 reads CASSLWGGNEKLFF. CDR3 DNA sequence: TGTGCCAGCAGTTTATGGGGGGGGAATGAAAAACTGTTTTTT. The whole variable domain, remainder taken from reference TRBV27 and TRBJ1-4, is EAQVTQNPRYLITVTGKKLTVTCSQNMNHEYMSWYRQDPGLGLRQIYYSMNVEVTDKGDVPEGYKVSRKEKRNFPLILESPSPNQTSLYFCASSLWGGNEKLFFGSGTQLSVL.